A selection of T cell receptor beta chains follows, all from one sample in a study of preoperative IRX-2 immunotherapy in early breast cancer. Method: immunoSEQ multiplex PCR; TCRdb's copy keeps in-frame clones and lacks some. The sample carries under 50,000 clones, 65% to 90% recorded once. Source: lymph node tissue, taken after IRX-2 immunotherapy. These receptors all come from a human donor with breast cancer. Each CDR3 is given with its conserved first and last residue. A D gene is named only where the DNA matches it firmly. Some rows mark clone size as missing; the rest say once, few, many or name a class of expanded clone.

v_call	clone_size	d_call	j_call	cdr3_nt	cdr3_aa
TRBV4-1	-	-	TRBJ2-5	TGCGCCAGCAGCCAACCCTCGTTACAGCAAGAGACCCAGTACTTC	CASSQPSLQQETQYF
TRBV30	-	TRBD1	TRBJ2-3	TGTGCCTGGAGTCCTTTAGGGGGCAGCACAGATACGCAGTATTTT	CAWSPLGGSTDTQYF
TRBV6-8	-	-	TRBJ2-1	TGTGCCAGCAGTTACCGGGAACGCAATGAGCAGTTCTTC	CASSYRERNEQFF
TRBV1	few	-	TRBJ1-2	TGCGCCAGCAGCCAAGGACAGGGGAACTATGGCTACACCTTC	CASSQGQGNYGYTF
TRBV18	-	-	TRBJ1-2	TGTGCCAGCTCACCAGAAGCAGGGGAAATAGGTGGCTACACCTTC	CASSPEAGEIGGYTF
TRBV6-8	-	TRBD1	TRBJ1-4	TGTGCCAGCAGTGCTATGGGACAGACAACAACTAATGAAAAACTGTTTTTT	CASSAMGQTTTNEKLFF
TRBV29-1	-	-	TRBJ1-1	TGCAGCGTCCTCGAGATGAGGGACACTGAAGCTTTCTTT	CSVLEMRDTEAFF
TRBV30	-	TRBD1	TRBJ1-2	TGTGCCTGGAAACTACAGGGGATCAATGGCTACACCTTC	CAWKLQGINGYTF
TRBV28	-	TRBD1	TRBJ2-7	TGTGCCAGCCGAACAGGGGGCCGACTCATCTACGAGCAGTACTTC	CASRTGGRLIYEQYF
TRBV6-8	once	-	TRBJ1-4	TGTGCCAGCAGTTACTCGATTGGGGAAAAACTGTTTTTT	CASSYSIGEKLFF
TRBV28	-	-	TRBJ1-2	TGTGCCAGCAGACCGACCGCCCGGAATGGCTACACCTTC	CASRPTARNGYTF
TRBV29-1	-	-	TRBJ1-1	TGCAGCGTTGACGCGGGAGACGGAAAAGCTTTCTTT	CSVDAGDGKAFF
TRBV11-3	-	-	TRBJ1-1	TGTGCCAGCAGCATAGACAGACGGGGCACTGAAGCTTTCTTT	CASSIDRRGTEAFF